These 32 T cell receptor beta chains came from one sample sequenced in a study of CD8 T cells in Susac syndrome. With random hexamers, reverse transcription was performed on 0.5 to 1 ug of RNA. In TCRdb, the immunoSEQ multiplex PCR reads were re-called with MiXCR into one record per CDR3 protein. There are a few hundred thousand distinct CDR3 sequences in the sample; 85% to 95% occur only once, and about 0.08% lies in the top ten. Sequences were obtained from CD4+ T cells from PBMCs. These receptors all come from a human donor with multiple sclerosis.

The DNA for the CDR3 is TGCGCCAGCAGCTTGGGACCTAATGCTGAAGCTTTCTTT. It translates to CASSLGPNAEAFF. The chain uses TRBV5-1 and TRBJ1-1; D is unresolved. Germline values: CDR1 SGHRS, CDR2 YFSETQ. The CDR3 is made up of 13 amino acids. The V end lost 0 bases, the J end lost 6 bases, and 9 bases lay between the germline ends.

The chain is built from TRBV6-1 and TRBJ1-1, with D unresolved. The CDR3 totals 14 residues. V was cut by 7 bases and J by 4 bases, with 16 bases left in between. Germline-derived CDR1 and CDR2 are MNHNS and SASEGT. CDR3 bases: TGTGCCAGCATTGAGAACGCCTCGGGCACTGAAGCTTTCTTT. The encoded protein is CASIENASGTEAFF.

This chain uses TRBV29-1 with TRBJ1-5; 7 nucleotides match TRBD1. J was trimmed by 6 bases and V by 4 bases; bases with no gene match: 9. Germline V gene sequence: CDR1 SQVTM, CDR2 ANQGSEA. This CDR3 comprises 14 residues. The CDR3 bases are TGCAGCGTTGCCCTAGGGACAGAGACTCAGCCCCAGCATTTT. Protein sequence: CSVALGTETQPQHF.

V gene TRBV11-1 combines with J gene TRBJ1-2, with D unresolved. This CDR3 contains 14 residues. Deletions cut 5 bases from V and 1 base from J, with 11 bases between. Per the germline V gene, CDR1 is SGHAT and CDR2 is FQDESV (reference sequence). The chain's CDR3 is CASSPPPFNYGYTF. The CDR3 DNA sequence: TGTGCCAGCAGCCCACCGCCGTTTAACTATGGCTACACCTTC.

The genes are TRBV29-1 and TRBJ1-5; D is possibly TRBD1 (5 bases). This CDR3 is 12 amino acids long. Germline CDR1 SQVTM, CDR2 ANQGSEA. Between the trimmed V and J ends, which lost 6 bases and 7 bases, there was a span of 13 bases. The CDR3 spells CSVRWGEQPQHF. In DNA, the CDR3 is TGCAGCGTCCGGTGGGGGGAACAGCCCCAGCATTTT.

The J gene is TRBJ1-2, the V gene TRBV19; D remains unclear. Germline values: CDR1 LNHDA, CDR2 SQIVND (reference sequence). This CDR3 spans 13 amino acids. V lost 1 base, J lost 9 bases, and 12 bases lay in between. This chain's CDR3 is CASSIGGARRYTF. The DNA for the CDR3 is TGTGCCAGTAGTATAGGCGGAGCCCGGCGCTACACCTTC. Combining the CDR3 with reference TRBV19 and TRBJ1-2 gives the whole variable domain DGGITQSPKYLFRKEGQNVTLSCEQNLNHDAMYWYRQDPGQGLRLIYYSQIVNDFQKGDIAEGYSVSREKKESFPLTVTSAQKNPTAFYLCASSIGGARRYTFGSGTRLTVV.

V is TRBV20-1 and J is TRBJ1-2, with a weak D call TRBD1 (5 bases). Germline CDR1 is DFQATT and CDR2 is SNEGSKA (reference sequence). Trimming pared 1 base from V and 4 bases from J, leaving 10 bases between. The CDR3 covers 13 residues. CDR3 loop: CSARVPGRYGYTF. CDR3 sequence (DNA): TGCAGTGCTAGAGTCCCAGGGCGCTATGGCTACACCTTC.

The chain links TRBV3-1 to TRBJ2-1; 12 bases are shared with TRBD2. The CDR3 loop spans 15 amino acids. V shed 4 bases, J shed 6 bases, and the junction held 4 bases outside the gene matches. Per germline, CDR1 LGHDT and CDR2 YNNKEL (reference sequence). The DNA for the CDR3 is TGTGCCAGCAGCCGAGCTAGCGGGGGGGCCAATGAGCAGTTCTTC. Its translation: CASSRASGGANEQFF.

The rearrangement uses TRBV4-1 and TRBJ2-7, with 9 bases fitting TRBD1. The CDR3 covers 15 residues. Looked up from germline, CDR1 is MGHRA and CDR2 is YSYEKL. V gave up 4 bases and J gave up 1 base; unmatched junction bases: 5. The CDR3 coding sequence is TGCGCCAGCAGCCGATCGGGACAGGGTTCCTACGAGCAGTACTTC. Protein sequence: CASSRSGQGSYEQYF.

The rearrangement uses TRBV20-1 and TRBJ1-2, with TRBD1 matching over 8 bases. The CDR3 spans 13 residues. Germline V gene lookup returns CDR1 DFQATT and CDR2 SNEGSKA (reference sequence). The ends lost 3 bases at V and 9 bases at J; junction bases unmatched: 9. In DNA form, the CDR3 reads TGCAGTGCTAGCCCCCAGACAGGGGAAAGCTACACCTTC. This translates into CSASPQTGESYTF.

The chain employs TRBV20-1 and TRBJ2-1, with TRBD2 identical over 8 bases. This CDR3 spans 14 amino acids. With 7 bases clipped from V and 5 bases from J, the junction kept 10 bases outside the gene matches. Germline-derived CDR1 and CDR2 are DFQATT and SNEGSKA (reference sequence). CDR3 region: CSVTTGLVDNEQFF. CDR3 nucleotides: TGCAGTGTTACTACGGGACTAGTAGACAATGAGCAGTTCTTC.

The chain links TRBV20-1 to TRBJ1-1, with TRBD1 identical over 10 bases. This CDR3 is built from 13 residues. CDR1 DFQATT and CDR2 SNEGSKA come from the germline V gene (reference sequence). V gave up 7 bases and J gave up 1 base; unmatched junction bases: 3. DNA for the CDR3: TGCAGTGGGACAGGGGGGGCGAACACTGAAGCTTTCTTT. Residues: CSGTGGANTEAFF.

The chain links TRBV29-1 to TRBJ2-6; D remains unclear. The V end was cut by 1 base, the J end by 4 bases, with 14 bases between. This CDR3 is built from 16 residues. Germline values: CDR1 SQVTM, CDR2 ANQGSEA. Here the CDR3 reads CSVEGSGLSGANVLTF. The CDR3 nucleotides read TGCAGCGTTGAAGGGTCCGGCCTCTCCGGGGCCAACGTCCTGACTTTC.

The chain uses TRBV6-4 and TRBJ1-6; unclear D gene. The CDR3 consists of 10 residues. Germline V CDR1 and CDR2: MRHNA, SNTAGT. Trimming removed 7 bases from V and 15 bases from J, with 10 bases in between. For the CDR3, the DNA is TGTGCCAGCACCGCCCCCGGCCTCCACTTT. It is translated as CASTAPGLHF.

This rearrangement joins TRBV7-3 to TRBJ1-1; TRBD1 aligns across 8 bases. V lost 5 bases and J lost 6; bases outside the gene matches: 8. This CDR3 contains 14 residues. Germline CDR1 and CDR2: SGHTA and FQGTGA. The CDR3 here is CASSAQGARAEAFF. In DNA form, the CDR3 reads TGTGCCAGCAGCGCGCAGGGGGCAAGGGCTGAAGCTTTCTTT.

The genes are TRBV20-1 and TRBJ1-1; 7 bases map to TRBD1. V lost 6 bases and J lost 1; bases outside the gene matches: 5. Per germline, CDR1 DFQATT and CDR2 SNEGSKA (reference sequence). The CDR3 totals 13 residues. CDR3 sequence: CSALRGKNTEAFF. The CDR3 DNA reads TGCAGTGCCCTCAGGGGGAAGAACACTGAAGCTTTCTTT.

The chain uses TRBV2 and TRBJ2-7; D unclear. The germline V gene has CDR1 SNHLY and CDR2 FYNNEI. V lost 2 bases and J 2 bases, leaving 7 bases between the germline ends. The CDR3 covers 13 residues. The CDR3 DNA sequence: TGTGCCAGCAGTGAACACGGAACCTACGAGCAGTACGTC. This sequence encodes CASSEHGTYEQYV.

This chain uses TRBV18 with TRBJ1-6, with a tentative D call TRBD1 (6 bases). CDR1 KGHSH and CDR2 LQKENI come from the germline V gene. Deletions cut 6 bases from V and 0 bases from J, with 9 bases between. The CDR3 is made up of 15 amino acids. As DNA, the CDR3 is TGTGCCAGCTCCGGACAGAGCTCCTATAATTCACCCCTCCACTTT. Translating gives CASSGQSSYNSPLHF.

J is TRBJ2-1 and V is TRBV20-1; no reliable D call. Germline V gives CDR1 DFQATT, CDR2 SNEGSKA (reference sequence). The CDR3 is 12 amino acids. CDR3 in amino acids: CSYTSNYNEQFF. CDR3 in DNA: TGCAGCTACACCTCTAACTACAATGAGCAGTTCTTC.

This chain joins TRBV20-1 and TRBJ1-6, with a possible D match to TRBD1 (6 bases). Germline loops: CDR1 DFQATT, CDR2 SNEGSKA (reference sequence). The CDR3 loop spans 14 amino acids. With 3 bases removed from V and 7 bases from J, the gap between germline ends came to 13 bases. The CDR3 spells CSARASGENSPLHF. The CDR3 DNA reads as TGCAGTGCTAGGGCCTCAGGGGAGAATTCACCCCTCCACTTT.

The chain combines TRBV20-1 with TRBJ2-1; no clear D gene. The V and J ends lost 6 bases and 4 bases respectively, with 7 bases between them. Germline V gives CDR1 DFQATT, CDR2 SNEGSKA (reference sequence). The CDR3 is 11 amino acids. The CDR3 nucleotides read TGCAGTGCCACAAATTACAATGAGCAGTTCTTC. This encodes CSATNYNEQFF.

This clonotype was seen only once. The chain combines TRBV27 with TRBJ2-5; 7 nucleotides match TRBD1. Germline loops: CDR1 MNHEY, CDR2 SMNVEV (reference sequence). After removal of 7 bases from V and 1 base from J, the junction contained 6 bases not matched to a gene. The CDR3 has 14 residues. The CDR3: CASTRDSRQETQYF. In DNA form, the CDR3 reads TGTGCCAGCACTCGGGACAGCCGCCAAGAGACCCAGTACTTC.

V usage is TRBV9 and J usage is TRBJ1-1; the D is unclear. V was shortened by 0 bases and J by 5 bases, with 8 bases between the two germline ends. The CDR3 loop spans 13 amino acids. CDR1 and CDR2 (germline): SGDLS, YYNGEE. The CDR3 sequence: CASSVEDGTEAFF. The CDR3 DNA follows: TGTGCCAGCAGCGTAGAGGATGGGACTGAAGCTTTCTTT.

Here the CDR3 DNA reads TGTGCCAGCAGCCGGAACCTAGCATCGGGTGAGCAGTTCTTC. Its protein product is CASSRNLASGEQFF. This chain joins TRBV3-1 and TRBJ2-1, with D possibly matching TRBD2 (5 bases). Germline CDR1 is LGHDT and CDR2 is YNNKEL (reference sequence). Trimming removed 4 bases from V and 9 bases from J, with 16 bases in between. This CDR3 is built from 14 residues.

The chain couples TRBV27 to TRBJ2-3; TRBD2 agrees at 7 bases. Germline V lookup: CDR1 MNHEY, CDR2 SMNVEV (reference sequence). The trim removed 5 bases at V and 4 bases at J, leaving 9 bases unmatched. The CDR3 length is 15 residues. The CDR3 region has the DNA TGTGCCAGCAGTACGGGACTACCTGGGGCAGATACGCAGTATTTT. Translated, it gives CASSTGLPGADTQYF.

This sequence joins TRBV12-3 or TRBV12-4 and TRBJ1-2; perhaps TRBD1 as D (6 bases). V was cut by 6 bases and J by 3 bases, with 14 bases left in between. The CDR3 loop spans 14 amino acids. CDR3 region: CASRVTGAHYGYTF. The DNA for the CDR3 is TGTGCCAGCAGGGTGACAGGCGCTCACTATGGCTACACCTTC.

This rearrangement joins TRBV3-1 to TRBJ1-2, with D unresolved. Trimming removed 0 bases at V and 9 bases at J, with 17 bases between. The CDR3 is made up of 15 amino acids. Germline CDR1 LGHDT, CDR2 YNNKEL (reference sequence). Written as DNA, the CDR3 is TGTGCCAGCAGCCAAGATGCCCGGGTCTCTGGCAGCTACACCTTC. Translating gives CASSQDARVSGSYTF.

The genes are TRBV9 and TRBJ2-3; no clear D gene. The CDR3 covers 16 residues. The germline V gene has CDR1 SGDLS and CDR2 YYNGEE. The germline V and J ends were trimmed by 4 bases and 5 bases, with 20 bases remaining between them. The chain's CDR3 is CASSLQQTSIGDTQYF. CDR3 bases: TGTGCCAGCAGCCTCCAACAGACCTCAATCGGAGATACGCAGTATTTT. The whole variable domain, remainder taken from reference TRBV9 and TRBJ2-3, is DSGVTQTPKHLITATGQRVTLRCSPRSGDLSVYWYQQSLDQGLQFLIQYYNGEERAKGNILERFSAQQFPDLHSELNLSSLELGDSALYFCASSLQQTSIGDTQYFGPGTRLTVL.

V and J are TRBV30 and TRBJ1-1, with unresolved D. V lost 0 bases, J lost 3 bases, and 5 bases lay in between. CDR1 GTSNPN and CDR2 SVGIG come from the germline V gene (reference sequence). The CDR3 has 12 residues. CDR3: CAWSVLDTEAFF. The CDR3 DNA reads as TGTGCCTGGAGTGTACTGGACACTGAAGCTTTCTTT.

The CDR3 reads CASSPRAVGGRTQYF. The CDR3 DNA reads as TGTGCCAGCAGCCCCAGGGCAGTCGGGGGAAGGACCCAGTACTTC. The gene calls are TRBV13 and TRBJ2-5, with a possible D match to TRBD2 (6 bases). Germline loops: CDR1 PRHDT, CDR2 FYEKMQ (reference sequence). The CDR3 consists of 15 residues. The V and J ends lost 5 bases and 7 bases respectively, with 20 bases between them. Full variable domain (rest looked up from reference TRBV13 and TRBJ2-5): AAGVIQSPRHLIKEKRETATLKCYPIPRHDTVYWYQQGPGQDPQFLISFYEKMQSDKGSIPDRFSAQQFSDYHSELNMSSLELGDSALYFCASSPRAVGGRTQYFGPGTRLLVL.

This rearrangement joins TRBV11-2 to TRBJ2-5; TRBD1 agrees at 12 bases. CDR1 and CDR2 (germline): SGHAT, FQNNGV. With V trimmed by 6 bases and J by 4 bases, 9 bases remained unmatched. The CDR3 sequence is 16 residues long. The CDR3 bases are TGTGCCAGCAGGTTCCCGGGACAGGGGGCGCGAGAGACCCAGTACTTC. This translates into CASRFPGQGARETQYF.

The chain has TRBV2 and TRBJ2-7; D unclear. The CDR3 runs 13 residues. The germline V gene encodes CDR1 SNHLY and CDR2 FYNNEI. V was clipped by 6 bases and J by 0 bases, with 9 bases between them. CDR3 protein: CASRVADSYEQYF. CDR3 DNA: TGTGCCAGCAGAGTCGCAGACTCCTACGAGCAGTACTTC.